This TCR beta chain was captured in a study of T cells in Graves' hyperthyroidism and ophthalmopathy. Study-wide findings and caveats: In blood, most of the thyroid clonotypes expanded above 0.001 were also present.

The CDR3 totals 14 residues. Trimming removed 4 bases from V and 7 bases from J; junction bases left unmatched: 6. Germline V gives CDR1 KGHDR, CDR2 SFDVKD. Concerning this clonotype itself: What it binds is unknown.

Using RNA transcripts as the source, TCR beta CDR3 regions were amplified. When the TCR CDR3 underwent first-round RT-PCR, the HTBI primer set was used. TCRdb re-derived calls from the multiplex PCR reads in MiXCR, one entry per CDR3 protein. This table has roughly 580,000 distinct CDR3 sequences, under 60% appearing once. The hyperthyroidism was newly diagnosed and had lasted under 2 months; the patients were aged 18 to 65. Exclusion criteria comprised uncontrolled infection, other autoimmune disease, pregnancy or lactation. The genes are TRBV24-1 and TRBJ1-5, with 7 bases fitting TRBD1. The source material was peripheral blood or thyroid tissue (not recorded which). The TCR was taken from a woman aged 18-35 years with Graves' hyperthyroidism. CDR3 amino acids: CATSETGARQPQHF. CDR3 sequence (DNA): TGTGCCACCAGTGAAACAGGGGCCCGGCAGCCCCAGCATTTT.